This T cell receptor beta chain was retrieved from a study of blood T cell repertoires in COVID-19. This CDR3 has 15 residues. V dropped 5 bases and J dropped 1 base, with 14 bases sitting between them. Germline V gene sequence: CDR1 SSHAT, CDR2 FNYEAQ (reference sequence). Assay: immunoSEQ multiplex PCR; the TCRdb copy retains only in-frame clones and omits some. Here the sample spans 85,000 to 110,000 clones, about 90% being singletons. The sequencing sample was made of peripheral blood. The genes are TRBV7-7 and TRBJ2-5; the D gene is possibly TRBD1 (7 bases). This receptor was identified in a human donor in a cohort sampled during active COVID-19. In DNA form, the CDR3 reads TGTGCCAGCAGCCCGCGGGACAGTAGCCAAGAGACCCAGTACTTC. Its translation: CASSPRDSSQETQYF.